This TCR beta chain was found in a study of technical replicates of blood from several donors. This CDR3 comprises 15 residues. Germline lookup yields CDR1 SGDLS and CDR2 YYNGEE. Losses at the gene ends were 4 bases for V and 4 bases for J; bases not matched to a gene: 8. Profiled with immunoSEQ multiplex PCR; TCRdb holds only in-frame clones, not every one. This sample carries under 100,000 clones, roughly 95% of them seen once, and the ten largest clones take around 0.35%. This receptor was obtained from a human donor in good health. The genes are TRBV9 and TRBJ1-2, with 9 bases that match TRBD1. Material for sequencing was T cells isolated from PBMCs. The CDR3 coding sequence is TGTGCCAGCAGCCTCAGCCAGACAGGGGGCTATGGCTACACCTTC. The encoded protein is CASSLSQTGGYGYTF.